Listed here are 9 T cell receptor beta chains from one sample, sequenced in a study of shared clonotypes between healthy human individuals. Measured with immunoSEQ multiplex PCR; TCRdb has only the in-frame clones, and not every one. Of about a million clones listed, about 80% were seen once; the top ten hold approximately 0.9%. Source material: memory CD4+ T cells from PBMCs. Subset reported: CD45RA-negative fraction. These TCRs come from a man aged 18 to 29 in good health. Some clones in this sample may be carry-over from other donors' samples.

The rearrangement joins TRBV28 to TRBJ1-2; D remains unclear. The CDR3 runs 13 residues. Trimming pared 5 bases from V and 5 bases from J, leaving 12 bases between. Germline CDR1 reads MDHEN; CDR2 reads SYDVKM. The CDR3 loop is CASSVAQAYGYTF. The CDR3 bases are TGTGCCAGCAGTGTGGCGCAGGCTTATGGCTACACCTTC.

The J gene is TRBJ1-1, the V gene TRBV20-1; possibly TRBD1 for D (5 bases). The CDR3 extends over 11 amino acids. With 3 bases removed from V and 6 bases from J, the gap between germline ends came to 8 bases. The V gene's germline CDR1 is DFQATT and CDR2 SNEGSKA (reference sequence). CDR3 in DNA: TGCAGTGCTAGTGAGACAGCTGAAGCTTTCTTT. This gives the protein CSASETAEAFF.

This clone was counted a few times. The CDR3 is CATRDLVGNTIYF. CDR3 bases: TGTGCCACGAGGGACTTGGTTGGAAACACCATATATTTT. The genes are TRBV10-3 and TRBJ1-3; possible D gene TRBD1, 5 bases. CDR3 length: 13 amino acids. Germline CDR1 ENHRY, CDR2 SYGVKD. Trimming removed 10 bases at V and 3 bases at J, with 13 bases between.

The rearrangement links TRBV5-5 to TRBJ1-2; 10 bases are shared with TRBD1. CDR3 length: 18 amino acids. Germline V CDR1 and CDR2: SGHKS, YYEKEE (reference sequence). V was clipped by 4 bases and J by 0 bases; unmatched bases: 12. DNA of the CDR3: TGTGCCAGCAGCCCCTCCGGGACAGGGGTCGGGGCTAACTATGGCTACACCTTC. It is translated as CASSPSGTGVGANYGYTF. The full variable domain, in which reference TRBV5-5 and TRBJ1-2 provide the parts outside the CDR3, is DAGVTQSPTHLIKTRGQQVTLRCSPISGHKSVSWYQQVLGQGPQFIFQYYEKEERGRGNFPDRFSARQFPNYSSELNVNALLLGDSALYLCASSPSGTGVGANYGYTFGSGTRLTVV.

The chain uses TRBV6-1 and TRBJ2-1; D is perhaps TRBD1 (5 bases). Germline loops: CDR1 MNHNS, CDR2 SASEGT. This CDR3 contains 15 residues. V was pared by 1 base and J by 4 bases, with 11 bases between. CDR3 nucleotides: TGTGCCAGCAGTGAAGAAGGGGTCCAATACAATGAGCAGTTCTTC. It translates to CASSEEGVQYNEQFF.

J is TRBJ2-2 and V is TRBV7-3, with D possibly TRBD2 on 6 matching bases. Per the germline V gene, CDR1 is SGHTA and CDR2 is FQGTGA. V dropped 4 bases and J dropped 4 bases, with 13 bases sitting between them. The CDR3 has 15 residues. The CDR3 is CASSSPQGGTGELFF. The CDR3 nucleotides are TGTGCCAGCAGCTCCCCCCAGGGAGGCACCGGGGAGCTGTTTTTT.

J is TRBJ1-4 and V is TRBV6-5; no firm D call. Trimming removed 7 bases from V and 0 bases from J, with 12 bases in between. Germline V gene lookup returns CDR1 MNHEY and CDR2 SVGAGI. CDR3 size: 15 residues. CDR3 DNA: TGTGCCAGCAAAATAGCGAGAGCAACTAATGAAAAACTGTTTTTT. Translated: CASKIARATNEKLFF.

This chain connects TRBV10-2 to TRBJ2-7; 14 bases fit TRBD2. The CDR3 spans 15 residues. CDR1 and CDR2 (germline): WSHSY, SAAADI. With V trimmed by 7 bases and J by 1 base, 3 bases remained unmatched. CDR3: CASMGLAGVSYEQYF. CDR3 in DNA: TGCGCCAGCATGGGACTAGCGGGAGTTTCCTACGAGCAGTACTTC.

The V gene is TRBV9, the J gene TRBJ2-3; D gene ambiguous. This CDR3 contains 11 residues. Germline CDR1 and CDR2: SGDLS and YYNGEE. The V end lost 3 bases, the J end lost 6 bases, and 5 bases lay between the germline ends. The CDR3 loop reads CASSDEDTQYF. The CDR3 region has the DNA TGTGCCAGCAGCGACGAGGATACGCAGTATTTT. The full variable domain, rest sourced from reference TRBV9 and TRBJ2-3, is DSGVTQTPKHLITATGQRVTLRCSPRSGDLSVYWYQQSLDQGLQFLIQYYNGEERAKGNILERFSAQQFPDLHSELNLSSLELGDSALYFCASSDEDTQYFGPGTRLTVL.